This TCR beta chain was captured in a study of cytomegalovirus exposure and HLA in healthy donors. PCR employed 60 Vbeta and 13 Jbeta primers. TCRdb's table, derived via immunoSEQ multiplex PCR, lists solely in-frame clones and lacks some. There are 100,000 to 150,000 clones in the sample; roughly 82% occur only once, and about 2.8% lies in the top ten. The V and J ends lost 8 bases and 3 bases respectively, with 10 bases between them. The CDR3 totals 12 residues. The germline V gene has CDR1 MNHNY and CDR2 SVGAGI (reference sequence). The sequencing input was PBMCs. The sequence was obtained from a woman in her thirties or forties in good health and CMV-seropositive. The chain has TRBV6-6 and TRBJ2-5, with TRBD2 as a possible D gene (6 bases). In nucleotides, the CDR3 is TGTGCCAGCTCGCGGGATAAAGAGACCCAGTACTTC. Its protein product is CASSRDKETQYF.